This is a list of T cell receptor beta chains from one sample in a study of CD8 T cells in ankylosing spondylitis. Each CDR3 protein is one row after TCRdb ran MiXCR on the 5' RACE reads. The table records roughly 370,000 distinct CDR3 sequences, 20% to 25% of them present only once. Sequenced input: blood, either unsorted or a sorted T cell fraction (not recorded which). The receptors come from a male donor with ankylosing spondylitis. The CDR3 runs from the conserved cysteine through the conserved F or W. The D gene is left open where the match is weak. For some rows the clone size is stated as once, few or many, or as a class when expanded; others skip it.

cdr3_aa cdr3_nt j_call v_call d_call clone_size
CASSTTGAQYEQYF TGTGCCAGCAGTACGACAGGGGCCCAATACGAGCAGTACTTC TRBJ2-7 TRBV27 TRBD1 -
CASSEQGGADSPLHF TGTGCCAGCAGCGAACAAGGGGGGGCTGATTCACCCCTCCACTTT TRBJ1-6 TRBV9 - few
CASSSYYRVSTNEQFF TGTGCCAGCAGCTCATACTACAGGGTCTCTACGAATGAGCAGTTCTTC TRBJ2-1 TRBV11-2 - -
CASRPSGTDTQYF TGTGCCAGCCGCCCTAGCGGCACAGATACGCAGTATTTT TRBJ2-3 TRBV12-3/TRBV12-4 - many
CASSITGASSGNTIYF TGTGCCAGCAGCATTACAGGGGCTTCCTCTGGAAACACCATATATTTT TRBJ1-3 TRBV6-1 TRBD1 few
CASSPGIWGTEAFF TGTGCCAGCTCGCCAGGGATTTGGGGCACTGAAGCTTTCTTT TRBJ1-1 TRBV18 - few
CSVAVSGANVLTF TGCAGCGTTGCCGTTTCTGGGGCCAACGTCCTGACTTTC TRBJ2-6 TRBV29-1 - -
CASSHATENTGELFF TGTGCCAGCAGTCACGCCACAGAGAACACCGGGGAGCTGTTTTTT TRBJ2-2 TRBV12-3/TRBV12-4 - many
CASSQTTNTGELFF TGTGCCAGCAGCCAAACCACGAACACCGGGGAGCTGTTTTTT TRBJ2-2 TRBV3-1 - few
CASGGQGHSGANVLTF TGTGCCAGCGGGGGACAGGGACACTCTGGGGCCAACGTCCTGACTTTC TRBJ2-6 TRBV28 TRBD1 -
CASSHRTDEAFF TGTGCCAGCAGTCACAGGACGGATGAAGCTTTCTTT TRBJ1-1 TRBV6-5 - -
CATSGLTGGYTEAFF TGTGCCACCAGCGGATTGACTGGGGGCTACACTGAAGCTTTCTTT TRBJ1-1 TRBV15 - -
CSAFPGLAGTTMKQFF TGCAGTGCTTTTCCGGGACTAGCGGGGACGACAATGAAGCAGTTCTTC TRBJ2-1 TRBV20-1 TRBD2 few
CAISDYNEQFF TGTGCCATCAGTGATTACAATGAGCAGTTCTTC TRBJ2-1 TRBV10-3 - -
CASSLGGGRNNQPQHF TGTGCCAGCAGCTTAGGAGGCGGACGGAACAATCAGCCCCAGCATTTT TRBJ1-5 TRBV7-2 - few
CASSITSGSYEQYF TGCGCCAGCAGCATTACTAGCGGATCCTACGAGCAGTACTTC TRBJ2-7 TRBV5-1 TRBD2 few
CASSLWTWDGNTIYF TGTGCCAGCAGCTTGTGGACATGGGATGGAAACACCATATATTTT TRBJ1-3 TRBV7-8 - -
CAISDYGSERGTGEQFF TGTGCCATCAGTGATTACGGGAGTGAGAGGGGCACCGGAGAGCAGTTCTTC TRBJ2-1 TRBV10-3 - many
CSATPFDGRISYEQYF TGCAGTGCTACTCCCTTCGACGGGAGAATATCCTACGAGCAGTACTTC TRBJ2-7 TRBV20-1 - -
CASSLAYEAFF TGTGCCAGCAGCTTAGCTTATGAAGCTTTCTTT TRBJ1-1 TRBV11-2 - few
CASSPRPGGEQYF TGCGCCAGCAGCCCACGGCCGGGAGGCGAGCAGTACTTC TRBJ2-7 TRBV5-1 TRBD2 -
CASSPPVGFNTGELFF TGTGCCAGCAGCCCCCCCGTTGGATTTAACACCGGGGAGCTGTTTTTT TRBJ2-2 TRBV13 - -
CASSLPSDTGELFF TGTGCCAGCAGCTTACCCAGCGACACCGGGGAGCTGTTTTTT TRBJ2-2 TRBV11-2 - -